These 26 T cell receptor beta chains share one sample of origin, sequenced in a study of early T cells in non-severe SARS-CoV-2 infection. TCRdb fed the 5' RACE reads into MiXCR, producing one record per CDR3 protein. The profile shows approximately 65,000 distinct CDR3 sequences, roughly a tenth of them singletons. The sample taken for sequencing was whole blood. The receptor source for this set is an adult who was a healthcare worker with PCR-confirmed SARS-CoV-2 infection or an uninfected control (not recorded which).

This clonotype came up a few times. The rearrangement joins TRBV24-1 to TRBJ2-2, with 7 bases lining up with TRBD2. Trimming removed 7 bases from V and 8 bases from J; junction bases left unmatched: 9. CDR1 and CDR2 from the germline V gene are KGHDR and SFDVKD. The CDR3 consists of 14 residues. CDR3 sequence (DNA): TGTGCCACCAGCCCTAGCGGACCCTCGGGGGAGCTGTTTTTT. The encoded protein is CATSPSGPSGELFF.

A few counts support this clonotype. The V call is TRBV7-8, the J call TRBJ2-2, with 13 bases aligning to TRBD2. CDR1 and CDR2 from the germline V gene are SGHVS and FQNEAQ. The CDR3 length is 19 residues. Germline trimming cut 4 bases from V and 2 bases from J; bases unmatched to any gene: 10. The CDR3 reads CASSSRGLAGVLNTGELFF. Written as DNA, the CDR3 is TGTGCCAGCAGCTCAAGAGGACTAGCGGGAGTGCTAAACACCGGGGAGCTGTTTTTT.

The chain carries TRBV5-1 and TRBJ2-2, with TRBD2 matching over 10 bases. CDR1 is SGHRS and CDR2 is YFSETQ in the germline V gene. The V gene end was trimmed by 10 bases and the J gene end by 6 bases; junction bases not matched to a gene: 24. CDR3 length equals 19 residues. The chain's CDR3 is CAAASRRTRSGRGSGELFF. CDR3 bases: TGCGCCGCAGCATCCCGGAGGACCAGGAGCGGGAGGGGCTCCGGGGAGCTGTTTTTT.

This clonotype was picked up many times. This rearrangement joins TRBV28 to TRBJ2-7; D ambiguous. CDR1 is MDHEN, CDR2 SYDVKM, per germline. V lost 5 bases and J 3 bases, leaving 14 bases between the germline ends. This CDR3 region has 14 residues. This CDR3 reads CASSPPQMVYEQYF. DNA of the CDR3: TGTGCCAGCAGTCCCCCTCAAATGGTCTACGAGCAGTACTTC. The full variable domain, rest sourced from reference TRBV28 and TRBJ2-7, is DVKVTQSSRYLVKRTGEKVFLECVQDMDHENMFWYRQDPGLGLRLIYFSYDVKMKEKGDIPEGYSVSREKKERFSLILESASTNQTSMYLCASSPPQMVYEQYFGPGTRLTVT.

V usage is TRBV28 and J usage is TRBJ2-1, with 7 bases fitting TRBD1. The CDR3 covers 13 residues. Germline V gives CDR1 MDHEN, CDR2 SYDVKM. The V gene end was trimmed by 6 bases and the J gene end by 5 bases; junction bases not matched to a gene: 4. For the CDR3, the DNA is TGTGCCAGCAGCGTCGGGACAGACAATGAGCAGTTCTTC. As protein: CASSVGTDNEQFF.

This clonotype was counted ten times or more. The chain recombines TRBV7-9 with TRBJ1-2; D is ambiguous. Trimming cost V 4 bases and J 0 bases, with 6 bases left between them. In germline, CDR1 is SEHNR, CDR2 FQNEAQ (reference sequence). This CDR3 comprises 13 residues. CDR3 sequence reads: CASSYTANYGYTF. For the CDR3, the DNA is TGTGCCAGCAGCTACACAGCTAACTATGGCTACACCTTC. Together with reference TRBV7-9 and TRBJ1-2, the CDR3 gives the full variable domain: DTGVSQNPRHKITKRGQNVTFRCDPISEHNRLYWYRQTLGQGPEFLTYFQNEAQLEKSRLLSDRFSAERPKGSFSTLEIQRTEQGDSAMYLCASSYTANYGYTFGSGTRLTVV.

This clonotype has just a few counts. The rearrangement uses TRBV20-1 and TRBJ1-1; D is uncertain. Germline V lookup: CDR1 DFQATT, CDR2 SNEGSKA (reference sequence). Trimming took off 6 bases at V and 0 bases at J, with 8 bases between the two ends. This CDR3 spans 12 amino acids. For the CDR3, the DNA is TGCAGTGCCAACTCAGTGAACACTGAAGCTTTCTTT. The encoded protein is CSANSVNTEAFF.

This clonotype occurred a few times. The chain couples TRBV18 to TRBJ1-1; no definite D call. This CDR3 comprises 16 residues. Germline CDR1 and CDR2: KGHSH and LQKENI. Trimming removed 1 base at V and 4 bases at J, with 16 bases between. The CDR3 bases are TGTGCCAGCTCACCACTTGGAGGCAACTTTATCACTGAAGCTTTCTTT. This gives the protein CASSPLGGNFITEAFF.

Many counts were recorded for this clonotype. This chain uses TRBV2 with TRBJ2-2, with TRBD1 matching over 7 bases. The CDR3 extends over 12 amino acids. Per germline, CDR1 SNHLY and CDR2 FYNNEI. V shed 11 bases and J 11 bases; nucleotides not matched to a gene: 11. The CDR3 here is CASSQGRVELFF. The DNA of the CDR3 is TGTGCCTCCTCACAGGGGAGAGTAGAGCTGTTTTTT.

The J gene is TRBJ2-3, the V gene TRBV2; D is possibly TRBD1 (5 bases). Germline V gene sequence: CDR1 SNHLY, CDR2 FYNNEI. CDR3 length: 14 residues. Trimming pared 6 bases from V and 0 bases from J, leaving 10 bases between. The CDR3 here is CASRWGASTDTQYF. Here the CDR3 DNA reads TGTGCCAGCAGATGGGGCGCGAGCACAGATACGCAGTATTTT.

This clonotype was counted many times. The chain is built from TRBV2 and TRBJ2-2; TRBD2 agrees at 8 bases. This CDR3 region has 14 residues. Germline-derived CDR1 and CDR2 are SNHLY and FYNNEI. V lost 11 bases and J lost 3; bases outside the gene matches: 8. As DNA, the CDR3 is TGTGCCGGAAGAGCGGGAGAGTACACCGGGGAGCTGTTTTTT. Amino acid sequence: CAGRAGEYTGELFF. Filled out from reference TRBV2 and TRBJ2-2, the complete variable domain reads EPEVTQTPSHQVTQMGQEVILRCVPISNHLYFYWYRQILGQKVEFLVSFYNNEISEKSEIFDDQFSVERPDGSNFTLKIRSTKLEDSAMYFCAGRAGEYTGELFFGEGSRLTVL.

In nucleotides, the CDR3 is TGCGCCAGCAGCTTGTCTTACTATGAAACGGTGGGGACTGAAGCTTTCTTT. Translation gives CASSLSYYETVGTEAFF. The genes are TRBV5-1 and TRBJ1-1; D is undetermined. This CDR3 contains 17 residues. CDR1 and CDR2 (germline): SGHRS, YFSETQ. Trimming took off 1 base at V and 5 bases at J, with 21 bases between the two ends.

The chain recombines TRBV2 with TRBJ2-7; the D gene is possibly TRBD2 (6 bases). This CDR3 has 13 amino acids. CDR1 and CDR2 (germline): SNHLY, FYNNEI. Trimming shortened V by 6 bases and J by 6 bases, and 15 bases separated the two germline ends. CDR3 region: CASRKTSSGEQYF. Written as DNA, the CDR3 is TGTGCCAGCAGAAAGACTAGTTCGGGCGAGCAGTACTTC.

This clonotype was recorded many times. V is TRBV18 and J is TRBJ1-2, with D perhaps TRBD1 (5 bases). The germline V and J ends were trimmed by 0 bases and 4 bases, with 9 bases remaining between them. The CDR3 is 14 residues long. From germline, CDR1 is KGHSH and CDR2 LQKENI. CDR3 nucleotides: TGTGCCAGCTCACCACCTGGGGCGGGCTATGGCTACACCTTC. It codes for CASSPPGAGYGYTF.

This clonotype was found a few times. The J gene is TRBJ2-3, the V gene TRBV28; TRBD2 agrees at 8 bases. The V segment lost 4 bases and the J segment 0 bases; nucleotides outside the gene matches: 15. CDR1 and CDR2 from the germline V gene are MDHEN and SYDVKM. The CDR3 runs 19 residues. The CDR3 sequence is CASSSQVSGNLPSTDTQYF. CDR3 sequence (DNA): TGTGCCAGCAGTTCCCAAGTTAGCGGGAATCTACCAAGCACAGATACGCAGTATTTT.

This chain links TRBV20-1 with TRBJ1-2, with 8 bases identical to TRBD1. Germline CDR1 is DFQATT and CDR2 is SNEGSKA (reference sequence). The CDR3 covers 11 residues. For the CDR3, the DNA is TGCAGAGCCGACAGGGGAGGAGGCTACACCTTC. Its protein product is CRADRGGGYTF.

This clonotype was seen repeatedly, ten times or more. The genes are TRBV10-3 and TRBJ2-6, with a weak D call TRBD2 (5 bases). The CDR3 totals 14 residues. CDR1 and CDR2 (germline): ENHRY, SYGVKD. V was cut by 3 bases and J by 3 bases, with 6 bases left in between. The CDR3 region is CAISDGVGANVLTF. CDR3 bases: TGTGCCATCAGTGACGGGGTTGGGGCCAACGTCCTGACTTTC.

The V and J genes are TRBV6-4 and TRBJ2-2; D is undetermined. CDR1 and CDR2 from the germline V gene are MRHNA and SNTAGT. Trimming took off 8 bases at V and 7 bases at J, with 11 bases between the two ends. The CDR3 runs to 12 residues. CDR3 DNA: TGTGCCAGCCGAAAATCAAACGGGGAGCTGTTTTTT. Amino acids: CASRKSNGELFF.

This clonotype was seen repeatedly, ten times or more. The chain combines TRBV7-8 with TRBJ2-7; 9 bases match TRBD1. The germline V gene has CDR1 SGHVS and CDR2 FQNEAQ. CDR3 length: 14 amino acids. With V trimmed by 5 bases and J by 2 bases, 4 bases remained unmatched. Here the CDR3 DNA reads TGTGCCAGCAGCAAGGGACAGGGAGCCTACGAGCAGTACTTC. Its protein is CASSKGQGAYEQYF.

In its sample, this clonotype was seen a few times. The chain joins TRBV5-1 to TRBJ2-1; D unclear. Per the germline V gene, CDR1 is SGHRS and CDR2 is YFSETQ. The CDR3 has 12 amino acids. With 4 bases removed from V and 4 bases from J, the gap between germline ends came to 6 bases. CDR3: CASSPRYNEQFF. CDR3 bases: TGCGCCAGCAGCCCGAGGTACAATGAGCAGTTCTTC. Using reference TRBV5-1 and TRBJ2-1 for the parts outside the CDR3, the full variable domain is KAGVTQTPRYLIKTRGQQVTLSCSPISGHRSVSWYQQTPGQGLQFLFEYFSETQRNKGNFPGRFSGRQFSNSRSEMNVSTLELGDSALYLCASSPRYNEQFFGPGTRLTVL.

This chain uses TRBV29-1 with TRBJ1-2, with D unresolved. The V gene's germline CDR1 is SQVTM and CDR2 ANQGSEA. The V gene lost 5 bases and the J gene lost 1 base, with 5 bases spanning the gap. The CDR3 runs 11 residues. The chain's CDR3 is CSVHRNYGYTF. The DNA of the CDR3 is TGCAGCGTTCACCGTAACTATGGCTACACCTTC.

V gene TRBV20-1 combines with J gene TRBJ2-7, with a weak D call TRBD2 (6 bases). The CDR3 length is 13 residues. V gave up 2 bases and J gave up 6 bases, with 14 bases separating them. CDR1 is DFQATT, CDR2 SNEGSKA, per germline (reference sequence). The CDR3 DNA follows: TGCAGTGCTAGACCCACTAGCAGGCGCGAGCAGTACTTC. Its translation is CSARPTSRREQYF.

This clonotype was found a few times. Here the CDR3 reads CATSVGRGEAFF. In DNA form, the CDR3 reads TGTGCCACCAGTGTGGGCCGGGGGGAAGCTTTCTTT. The chain uses TRBV24-1 and TRBJ1-1; tentatively, D is TRBD1 (5 bases). The CDR3 contains 12 residues. The V end lost 5 bases, the J end lost 8 bases, and 11 bases lay between the germline ends. The V gene's germline CDR1 is KGHDR and CDR2 SFDVKD.

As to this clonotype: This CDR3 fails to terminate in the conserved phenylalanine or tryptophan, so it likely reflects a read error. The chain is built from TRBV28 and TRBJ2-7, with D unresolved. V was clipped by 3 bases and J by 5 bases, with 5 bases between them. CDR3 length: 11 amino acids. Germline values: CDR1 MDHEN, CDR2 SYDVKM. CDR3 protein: CASSLGNEQYL. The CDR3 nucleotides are TGTGCCAGCAGTTTGGGTAACGAGCAGTACCTC.

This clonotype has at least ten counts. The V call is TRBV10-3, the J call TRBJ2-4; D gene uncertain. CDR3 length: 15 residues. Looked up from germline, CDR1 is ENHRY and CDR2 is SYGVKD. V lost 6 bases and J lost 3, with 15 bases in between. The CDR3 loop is CAISKERQDKNIQYF. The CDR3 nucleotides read TGTGCCATCAGCAAGGAGCGTCAGGACAAAAACATTCAGTACTTC.

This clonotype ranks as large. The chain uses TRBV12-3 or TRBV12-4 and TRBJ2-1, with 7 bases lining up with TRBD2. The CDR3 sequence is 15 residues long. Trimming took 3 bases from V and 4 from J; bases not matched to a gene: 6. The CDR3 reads CASSLGAGLYNEQFF. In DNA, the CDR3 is TGTGCCAGCAGTTTGGGAGCGGGACTTTACAATGAGCAGTTCTTC.